This T cell receptor (beta chain) was recovered during a study of blood T cell repertoires in COVID-19. The ends lost 3 bases at V and 7 bases at J; junction bases unmatched: 5. Germline lookup yields CDR1 MNHEY and CDR2 SMNVEV (reference sequence). CDR3 length equals 13 residues. In the source study's methods: For nucleated cells, counts were estimated from reference gene primer amplification. Method: immunoSEQ multiplex PCR; TCRdb's copy keeps in-frame clones and lacks some. D and trimming were read from the DNA, whereas the V and J calls and clone size are those reported in that table. This table has more than 65,000 clones, 84% appearing once. In this sample, this clone is medium-sized.

This clonotype was obtained from a woman in her forties or fifties with acute or convalescent COVID-19. V and J are TRBV27 and TRBJ1-2; 7 bases map to TRBD1. The sequenced sample consisted of peripheral blood. For the CDR3, the DNA is TGTGCCAGCAGTTTCCAAGACAGGGCTGGCTACACCTTC. This translates into CASSFQDRAGYTF.